Sequencing of this T cell receptor (beta chain) was carried out in a study of preoperative IRX-2 immunotherapy in early breast cancer. Measured with immunoSEQ multiplex PCR; TCRdb has only the in-frame clones, and not every one. The sample has 25,000 or so clones, more than 80% seen once. The sample's treatment: preoperative locoregional IRX-2 cytokine immunotherapy. Preoperative locoregional IRX-2 cytokine immunotherapy was tested in the phase Ib source study. This clone was counted once. The receptor's source is a human donor with breast cancer. The sample here was tumor tissue, taken after IRX-2 immunotherapy.

CDR3 in DNA: TGTGCCAGCAGCGTAGCCAGAAGGACAGGGGTTACAGAGACCCAGTACTTC. This sequence encodes CASSVARRTGVTETQYF. V is TRBV9 and J is TRBJ2-5, with 9 positions matching TRBD1. The V segment lost 0 bases and the J segment 4 bases; nucleotides outside the gene matches: 10. Germline V gene data show CDR1 as SGDLS and CDR2 as YYNGEE. The CDR3 consists of 17 residues.